The rows below give T cell receptor beta chains drawn from one sample of a study of cytomegalovirus exposure and HLA in healthy donors. The repertoire was sequenced with immunoSEQ multiplex PCR; TCRdb's copy has only in-frame clones and lacks some. The repertoire includes under 400,000 clones, 75% to 90% of them detected once, and approximately 0.86% sits in the top ten. Sequencing input: PBMCs. All receptors derive from a woman between 18 and 30 years old in good health and CMV-seronegative. Each CDR3 is given with its conserved first and last residue.

j_gene: TRBJ2-5
v_gene: TRBV4-1
CDR3aa: CASSQADSGSPLTVTQYF

j_gene: TRBJ2-7
v_gene: TRBV2
CDR3aa: CASSAQGSSYEQYF

j_gene: TRBJ1-1
v_gene: TRBV7-6
CDR3aa: CASSFRQGRRMNTEAFF

j_gene: TRBJ2-3
v_gene: TRBV6-5
CDR3aa: CASSYGLAGTDTQYF

j_gene: TRBJ1-2
v_gene: TRBV9
CDR3aa: CASGLQRYGYTF

j_gene: TRBJ1-1
v_gene: TRBV6-1
CDR3aa: CASGTGGLRTEAFF

j_gene: TRBJ2-7
v_gene: TRBV10-3
CDR3aa: CAIGSGSSYEQYF

j_gene: TRBJ2-7
v_gene: TRBV7-8
CDR3aa: CASSRGGQSRAYEQYF

j_gene: TRBJ2-3
v_gene: TRBV29-1
CDR3aa: CSVGGDRVITDTQYF

j_gene: TRBJ2-1
v_gene: TRBV6-5
CDR3aa: CASSSRTSGSYNEQFF

j_gene: TRBJ2-3
v_gene: TRBV7-2
CDR3aa: CASSQELAASTDTQYF

j_gene: TRBJ2-7
v_gene: TRBV27
CDR3aa: CASSARTGSYEQYF

j_gene: TRBJ2-5
v_gene: TRBV19
CDR3aa: CASSRQGAKETQYF

j_gene: TRBJ1-1
v_gene: TRBV2
CDR3aa: CASKKEGNTEAFF

j_gene: TRBJ1-1
v_gene: TRBV28
CDR3aa: CASSLGTSRGMNTEAFF

j_gene: TRBJ2-3
v_gene: TRBV7-9
CDR3aa: CASTPGDRGRDTQYF

j_gene: TRBJ2-3
v_gene: TRBV9
CDR3aa: CASNGPLSGSSTDTQYF

j_gene: TRBJ2-5
v_gene: TRBV4-1
CDR3aa: CASSRPTSGQETQYF

j_gene: TRBJ1-5
v_gene: TRBV4-1
CDR3aa: CASSQGGGAINQPQHF

j_gene: TRBJ1-5
v_gene: TRBV30
CDR3aa: CAWTQGLGQPQHF

j_gene: TRBJ2-7
v_gene: TRBV2
CDR3aa: CASMGGPHYEQYF

j_gene: TRBJ1-2
v_gene: TRBV27
CDR3aa: CASSENRNYGYTF

j_gene: TRBJ2-7
v_gene: TRBV7-6
CDR3aa: CASSPEGLAGPYEQYF

j_gene: TRBJ2-7
v_gene: TRBV6-1
CDR3aa: CASSEARDISYEQYF

j_gene: TRBJ2-3
v_gene: TRBV7-9
CDR3aa: CASSLEYGSTDTQYF

j_gene: TRBJ2-1
v_gene: TRBV2
CDR3aa: CASITGTSVYNEQFF

j_gene: TRBJ1-2
v_gene: TRBV2
CDR3aa: CASLGQIRNYGYTF

j_gene: TRBJ2-3
v_gene: TRBV27
CDR3aa: CASSFSSTDTQYF

j_gene: TRBJ1-2
v_gene: TRBV6-1
CDR3aa: CASSDPGYTSYGYTF

j_gene: TRBJ2-3
v_gene: TRBV11-2
CDR3aa: CASSFPAGGPGATQYF

j_gene: TRBJ2-1
v_gene: TRBV19
CDR3aa: CASKDSGGSYLNEQFF

j_gene: TRBJ2-7
v_gene: TRBV30
CDR3aa: CAWSARREQYF

j_gene: TRBJ1-1
v_gene: TRBV2
CDR3aa: CASSPTRLGQGSEAFF

j_gene: TRBJ2-1
v_gene: TRBV7-9
CDR3aa: CASSSPDSYNEQFF

j_gene: TRBJ1-4
v_gene: TRBV18
CDR3aa: CASSPLAGTGSEKLFF

j_gene: TRBJ2-5
v_gene: TRBV28
CDR3aa: CASSSGSETQYF

j_gene: TRBJ1-3
v_gene: TRBV2
CDR3aa: CASAGTGPRRGNTIYF

j_gene: TRBJ2-3
v_gene: TRBV9
CDR3aa: CASSPNSGSGHTQYF

j_gene: TRBJ1-5
v_gene: TRBV30
CDR3aa: CAWSVPGISNQPQHF

j_gene: TRBJ1-1
v_gene: TRBV28
CDR3aa: CASSFPGGRDEAFF

j_gene: TRBJ1-1
v_gene: TRBV6-5
CDR3aa: CASGRYTEAFF

j_gene: TRBJ1-2
v_gene: TRBV14
CDR3aa: CASSQLTATNYGYTF

j_gene: TRBJ2-6
v_gene: TRBV7-6
CDR3aa: CASKGGPGANVLTF

j_gene: TRBJ2-3
v_gene: TRBV6-1
CDR3aa: CATSDRAYTDTQYF

j_gene: TRBJ1-1
v_gene: TRBV29-1
CDR3aa: CSVVSGNTEAFF

j_gene: TRBJ1-4
v_gene: TRBV7-8
CDR3aa: CASSSSKTFEKLFF

j_gene: TRBJ2-3
v_gene: TRBV25-1
CDR3aa: CASSDVPGLATDTQYF

j_gene: TRBJ2-7
v_gene: TRBV27
CDR3aa: CASSLVAEAYEQYF

j_gene: TRBJ2-1
v_gene: TRBV5-1
CDR3aa: CASSLEGGIGRYNEQFF

j_gene: TRBJ1-4
v_gene: TRBV30
CDR3aa: CAWSLGDSLTVNEKLFF

j_gene: TRBJ2-7
v_gene: TRBV2
CDR3aa: CASIPPGTGAHEQYF

j_gene: TRBJ2-7
v_gene: TRBV11-2
CDR3aa: CASSFARVYEQYF

j_gene: TRBJ2-2
v_gene: TRBV7-7
CDR3aa: CASSFGQGRTGELFF

j_gene: TRBJ2-7
v_gene: TRBV6-1
CDR3aa: CASLEDRGYEQYF